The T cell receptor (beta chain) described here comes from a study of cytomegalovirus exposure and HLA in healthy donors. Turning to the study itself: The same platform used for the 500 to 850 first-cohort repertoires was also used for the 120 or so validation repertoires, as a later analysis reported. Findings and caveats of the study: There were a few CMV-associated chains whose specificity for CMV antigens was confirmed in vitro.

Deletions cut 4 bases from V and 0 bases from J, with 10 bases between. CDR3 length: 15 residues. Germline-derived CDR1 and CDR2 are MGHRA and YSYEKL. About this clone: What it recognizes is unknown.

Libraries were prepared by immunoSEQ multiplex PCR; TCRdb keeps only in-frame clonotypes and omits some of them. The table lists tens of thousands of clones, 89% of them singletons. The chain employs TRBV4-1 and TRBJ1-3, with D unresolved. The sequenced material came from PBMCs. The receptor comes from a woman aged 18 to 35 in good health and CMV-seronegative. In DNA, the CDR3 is TGCGCCAGCAGCCTTGCAGGAAACTCTGGAAACACCATATATTTT. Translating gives CASSLAGNSGNTIYF.